This entry describes one TCR beta chain. This clonotype is identified as medium-sized (0.01 to 0.1%). Its antigen is currently not known. No quality values exist for individual bases; no much larger clone is one base distant. V trim: 4 bases; J trim: 3 bases; unmatched bases: 4. CDR3 length: 14 amino acids, cysteine to phenylalanine. Only the CDR3 portion is preserved as DNA: 42 bases, with reading frame beginning at the first base. Based on the germline V gene (reference sequence), the CDR1 and CDR2 sequences are DFQATT and SNEGSKA. Library method: 5' RACE. Sequencing used a NextSeq 500. To allow correction of PCR and sequencing errors, the TCR library protocol tagged every TCR cDNA molecule with a unique molecular identifier. Per the source publication's procedure: Decombinator tools were used for TCR identification, UMI-based error correction and CDR3 extraction. TCRs above a frequency of 2 per 1,000, corresponding to the top 1% of the tumor frequency distribution, were defined as expanded. Expanded tumor TCRs were classed as regional if statistically deemed absent (corrected P<0.05) from at least one tumor region, otherwise ubiquitous. Each repertoire was subsampled 100 times to 5,000 TCRs, after which Renyi diversity was computed with the R vegan package. To build CDR3 similarity networks, amino acid triplet string-kernel similarity was used, and CDR3s were connected when their pairwise similarity was above 0.82. TCRdb ran its own pipeline on the public reads, namely fastp trimming at Q25 and MiXCR clone calling, and kept in-frame beta chains. Entries are consolidated by CDR3 protein sequence, retaining the most common genes and DNA. These V and J calls are TCRdb output, not the study's own analysis. Counted in this sample were 10,000 to 15,000 distinct CDR3 sequences; about 5% of them appeared once. 35% to 45% of the sample belongs to the ten largest clones.

The data are from a study of spatial heterogeneity in lung cancer (dated by TCRdb to between 2018 and 2020). In terms of the full investigation: Beta-chain transcripts were consistently detected in greater numbers than alpha-chain transcripts, which likely reflected higher beta-chain transcript abundance. In tumor regions, TCR transcript counts showed a strong correlation with a T cell transcriptional module score from matched bulk RNA-seq. In the raw uncorrected reads, each unique combination of TCR and UMI appeared more than ten times on average. The study quantitatively compared TCR alpha and beta repertoires across multiple tumor regions, matched nontumor lung and blood in non-small cell lung cancer. Nonsynonymous mutation counts, determined by whole-exome sequencing of tumor tissue, were related to TCR repertoire features. At surgery, both alpha and beta chains were TCR-sequenced in 220 tumor regions, fewer than 85 matched nontumor lung samples and 56 PBMC samples. The research as a whole found: The tumor nonsynonymous mutation count correlated with the number of expanded alpha and beta TCRs within the tumor. Additional single-cell paired TCR alpha and beta sequencing was considered necessary to confirm, at a functional level, the hypothesis that regional TCRs recognize regional mutations. TCR-seq coverage of tumor T cells was estimated to be only around 7% for alpha chains and 13% for beta chains. Counts of ubiquitous and regional expanded TCRs correlated with counts of ubiquitous and regional nonsynonymous mutations, respectively.

The time point label, read with the paper, signifies: sample taken at primary tumor resection. Samples were obtained from approximately 72 patients with early-stage, untreated non-small cell lung cancer from the lung TRACERx cohort. Whole RNA extracted from tumor and nontumor lung tissue, or from cryopreserved PBMC samples, was used for TCR sequencing without cell sorting. Only patients with enough RNA available from two or more tumor regions were chosen for TCR sequencing. Tumor and adjacent nontumor lung specimens were reviewed by a lung pathologist before selection. This receptor chain uses TRBV20-1 and TRBJ1-4; TRBD1 matches 8 bases in the middle. The receptor was derived from a male donor with early-stage non-small cell lung cancer. The sequencing used lung tumor tissue, collected at surgery. The CDR3 region: CSATYRGSNEKLFF. The DNA reads as follows: TGCAGTGCTACCTACAGGGGGTCTAATGAAAAACTGTTTTTT.